This is a list of T cell receptor beta chains from one sample in a study of control samples from healthy donors and cancer patients. Repertoires were generated with immunoSEQ multiplex PCR, while TCRdb's copy carries only in-frame clones and drops some. The data show more than 150,000 clones, about 93% seen once. The sequenced sample consisted of blood. All receptors derive from a young man in good health. The CDR3 runs from the conserved cysteine through the conserved F or W. D genes are given only for firm matches. The size of a clone is reported for some rows only, either as once, few or many, or as a class for expanded clones.

size,V,J,D,CDR3,DNA
-,TRBV27,TRBJ2-4,-,CASSFGLAKNIQYF,TGTGCCAGCAGTTTCGGGCTAGCCAAAAACATTCAGTACTTC
-,TRBV30,TRBJ2-5,-,CAWTSWGGQETQYF,TGTGCCTGGACCTCCTGGGGAGGACAAGAGACCCAGTACTTC
-,TRBV18,TRBJ2-2,-,CASSPLPGELFF,TGTGCCAGCTCACCACTCCCCGGGGAGCTGTTTTTT
-,TRBV27,TRBJ2-3,TRBD1,CASSYRDRSTDTQYF,TGTGCCAGCAGTTACCGGGACAGAAGCACAGATACGCAGTATTTT
-,TRBV2,TRBJ1-4,TRBD1,CASSRFDRVGEKLFF,TGTGCCAGCAGTCGATTTGACAGGGTAGGGGAAAAACTGTTTTTT
once,TRBV30,TRBJ1-1,-,CACLIDRLMDTEAFF,TGTGCCTGCCTGATCGACCGTTTGATGGACACTGAAGCTTTCTTT
-,TRBV7-6,TRBJ2-7,TRBD2,CASSRTDGEGYEQYF,TGTGCCAGCAGCAGAACGGACGGGGAGGGGTACGAGCAGTACTTC
-,TRBV7-3,TRBJ2-3,-,CASSGPAGQSTDTQYF,TGTGCCAGCAGCGGGCCGGCAGGACAATCCACAGATACGCAGTATTTT
-,TRBV30,TRBJ1-5,TRBD1,CAWSEGQAGSAQHF,TGTGCCTGGAGTGAAGGACAGGCGGGATCGGCCCAGCATTTT
few,TRBV7-2,TRBJ2-7,TRBD2,CASSFAAGGPYEQYF,TGTGCCAGCAGCTTCGCCGCGGGGGGGCCCTACGAGCAGTACTTC
-,TRBV27,TRBJ2-7,-,CASSLNAGYPYEQYF,TGTGCCAGCAGCCTAAACGCGGGGTATCCCTACGAGCAGTACTTC
-,TRBV5-1,TRBJ2-1,-,CASSRGGGSSYNEQFF,TGCGCCAGCAGCCGGGGTGGGGGGAGCTCCTACAATGAGCAGTTCTTC
-,TRBV5-4,TRBJ2-3,TRBD1,CASSPGGRGIADTQYF,TGTGCCAGCAGCCCCGGTGGCAGGGGGATCGCAGATACGCAGTATTTT
-,TRBV29-1,TRBJ2-1,-,CSVGAGGNFYNEQFF,TGCAGCGTGGGGGCGGGCGGAAACTTCTACAATGAGCAGTTCTTC
-,TRBV10-3,TRBJ2-7,-,CAIMRPEPPYEQYF,TGTGCCATCATGCGGCCTGAACCCCCCTACGAGCAGTACTTC
-,TRBV29-1,TRBJ2-7,-,CSVVRQYTISYEQYF,TGCAGCGTTGTTCGGCAGTATACTATATCCTACGAGCAGTACTTC
-,TRBV6-5,TRBJ1-1,-,CASSLQGNTEAFF,TGTGCCAGCAGTCTACAGGGGAACACTGAAGCTTTCTTT
-,TRBV4-1,TRBJ1-1,-,CASSQERRGVPNTEAFF,TGCGCCAGCAGCCAAGAACGACGGGGGGTCCCGAACACTGAAGCTTTCTTT
-,TRBV6-5,TRBJ2-2,TRBD1,CASSQGQGAIGELFF,TGTGCCAGCAGCCAGGGACAGGGGGCGATCGGGGAGCTGTTTTTT
-,TRBV5-1,TRBJ2-1,TRBD2,CASSPGLAGNNEQFF,TGCGCCAGCAGCCCGGGACTAGCGGGTAACAATGAGCAGTTCTTC
-,TRBV29-1,TRBJ1-2,-,CSVGVSGDYGYTF,TGCAGCGTGGGGGTATCGGGGGACTATGGCTACACCTTC
-,TRBV7-8,TRBJ2-3,TRBD1,CASSKGAGGKDTQYF,TGTGCCAGCAGCAAAGGGGCAGGGGGAAAAGATACGCAGTATTTT
-,TRBV6-5,TRBJ2-1,-,CASSSRLNNEQFF,TGTGCCAGCAGTTCTCGCCTGAACAATGAGCAGTTCTTC
-,TRBV4-1,TRBJ2-7,TRBD2,CASSQDLHRQRGPSYEQYF,TGCGCCAGCAGCCAAGATCTGCACCGTCAGCGGGGGCCCTCCTACGAGCAGTACTTC
-,TRBV19,TRBJ1-1,TRBD1,CASNPGQGEAFF,TGTGCCAGCAACCCCGGACAGGGTGAAGCTTTCTTT
-,TRBV6-1,TRBJ1-2,-,CASSDVVGFSGQNGYTF,TGTGCCAGCAGTGATGTTGTGGGATTTTCCGGTCAGAATGGCTACACCTTC
-,TRBV2,TRBJ1-5,-,CASSRDPPNQPQHF,TGTGCCAGCAGTCGGGATCCTCCTAATCAGCCCCAGCATTTT
-,TRBV12-3/TRBV12-4,TRBJ1-5,-,CASTLNVGQPQHF,TGTGCCAGCACCCTCAACGTAGGTCAGCCCCAGCATTTT
-,TRBV5-1,TRBJ1-2,-,CASTGGEQKFNYGYTF,TGCGCCAGCACCGGGGGGGAACAGAAGTTTAACTATGGCTACACCTTC
-,TRBV4-2,TRBJ2-1,TRBD2,CASSHPSGGNNEQFF,TGTGCCAGCAGCCACCCTAGCGGGGGAAACAATGAGCAGTTCTTC